There are a few counts of the clone carrying this T cell receptor (beta chain). Its antigen remains unidentified. The sample is drawn from a study of coeliac disease. Study at large: The study queried TRBV7-2 bias without high-resolution HLA data.

Regarding the study as a whole: In active celiac disease, intraepithelial and lamina propria TRB and TRG repertoires were less clonal than controls.

The CDR3 has 15 residues. In germline, CDR1 is SGHTA, CDR2 FQGTGA. V dropped 1 base and J dropped 2 bases, with 9 bases sitting between them. Sequencing used immunoSEQ multiplex PCR; TCRdb keeps in-frame clones, though not all of them. Here the sample spans a few thousand clones, under 70% being singletons. V gene TRBV7-3 combines with J gene TRBJ2-1; D may be TRBD1 (5 bases). The TCR comes from a woman between 18 and 30 years old with active celiac disease. Sequenced material: intraepithelial lymphocytes from the gut. CDR3 DNA: TGTGCCAGCAGCTTAAACAGGCAAACCTACAATGAGCAGTTCTTC. Residues: CASSLNRQTYNEQFF.